The 18 T cell receptor beta chains below come from one sample, sequenced in a study of blood T cell repertoires in COVID-19 (dated by TCRdb to about 2020). The method behind the library was the immunoSEQ multiplex PCR assay. What TCRdb holds here is the immuneACCESS table cut down to in-frame rearrangements. Part of the clones is not present; checked against another copy, under half of the missing clones reflect an unresolved V gene, and the others are unexplained. In all, the sample holds about 76,000 clones, and roughly 87% of those were seen once. The ten top clones hold 8% to 9.5% of the sample. Source material: peripheral blood. The receptors were gathered from a man aged 25-45 years with acute or convalescent COVID-19.

In its sample, this clone was seen a few times. The chain recombines TRBV10-3 with TRBJ2-5; no reliable D call. V lost 5 bases and J lost 8, with 12 bases in between. This CDR3 comprises 12 residues. The V gene's germline CDR1 is ENHRY and CDR2 SYGVKD. The CDR3 coding sequence is TGTGCCATCAGTCTCTCCCTAGGAACCCAGTACTTC. Encoded protein: CAISLSLGTQYF.

The chain carries TRBV21-1 and TRBJ2-7; the DNA was not compared with TRBD2, the D call given in the table. TRBV21-1 has pseudogene status. The CDR3 extends over 21 amino acids. In DNA, the CDR3 is TGTGCCAGCAGCCGCAATCCCCCTCCGCCGGGACTAGCGGGAGACCCCTACGAGCAGTACTTC. Amino acids: CASSRNPPPPGLAGDPYEQYF.

The chain has TRBV7-3 and TRBJ2-1, with D perhaps TRBD2 (6 bases). Germline loops: CDR1 SGHTA, CDR2 FQGTGA. V shed 1 base and J shed 4 bases, with 11 bases lying between them. The CDR3 consists of 15 residues. CDR3 protein: CASSLRSSEYNEQFF. The CDR3 DNA is TGTGCCAGCAGCTTAAGGTCTAGCGAATACAATGAGCAGTTCTTC.

The J gene is TRBJ1-2, the V gene TRBV4-1; no clear D. The CDR3 extends over 14 amino acids. Germline values: CDR1 MGHRA, CDR2 YSYEKL. Trimming pared 2 bases from V and 4 bases from J, leaving 11 bases between. The CDR3 loop reads CASSQLEASYGYTF. CDR3 sequence (DNA): TGCGCCAGCAGCCAACTGGAGGCAAGCTATGGCTACACCTTC.

The V and J genes are TRBV4-2 and TRBJ2-7, with 10 bases identical to TRBD2. The germline V gene encodes CDR1 LGHNA and CDR2 YNFKEQ. The CDR3 has 15 amino acids. Unmatched junction bases numbered 6, after V lost 3 bases and J lost 4 bases. CDR3 coding DNA: TGTGCCAGCAGCCACCCTAGCGGGAGTAGGTACGAGCAGTACTTC. Translating it yields CASSHPSGSRYEQYF.

The V gene is TRBV4-1, the J gene TRBJ2-5, with D perhaps matching TRBD2 (6 bases). Per germline, CDR1 MGHRA and CDR2 YSYEKL. Trimming took off 3 bases at V and 5 bases at J, with 7 bases between the two ends. The CDR3 is made up of 12 amino acids. In DNA, the CDR3 is TGCGCCAGCAGCCAGGAGGGGGAGACCCAGTACTTC. Translation: CASSQEGETQYF.

This clone was seen only once. The genes are TRBV6-5 and TRBJ2-6; D is perhaps TRBD1 (7 bases). Trimming stripped 8 bases from V and 0 bases from J, with 11 bases between. The CDR3 extends over 15 amino acids. CDR1 and CDR2 from the germline V gene are MNHEY and SVGAGI. For the CDR3, the DNA is TGTGCCAGCCTGGAGGGGGCCTCTGGGGCCAACGTCCTGACTTTC. Protein: CASLEGASGANVLTF.

The V gene is TRBV4-2, the J gene TRBJ2-1, with TRBD2 matching 7 bases. The germline CDR1 and CDR2 sequences are LGHNA and YNFKEQ. This CDR3 spans 17 amino acids. V lost 2 bases and J lost 0; bases outside the gene matches: 7. This chain's CDR3 is CASSQRTSASSYNEQFF. The CDR3 coding sequence is TGTGCCAGCAGCCAACGAACTAGCGCGAGCTCCTACAATGAGCAGTTCTTC.

Note on this clone: An end of the junction does not agree with germline; a read error may underlie this. CDR3 region: CAGRGTGNQPQHF. CDR3 nucleotides: TGTGCCGGCAGGGGAACAGGGAATCAGCCCCAGCATTTT. The genes are TRBV6-5 and TRBJ1-5, with D perhaps TRBD1 (6 bases). The germline CDR1 and CDR2 sequences are MNHEY and SVGAGI. This CDR3 spans 13 amino acids.

The chain couples TRBV18 to TRBJ2-1; TRBD1 aligns across 9 bases. The CDR3 is 15 residues long. The ends lost 4 bases at V and 6 bases at J; junction bases unmatched: 7. Germline CDR1 and CDR2: KGHSH and LQKENI. CDR3 bases: TGTGCCAGCTCACAACAGGGGGCCTTGACCAATGAGCAGTTCTTC. The encoded protein is CASSQQGALTNEQFF.

This clone has just one count. The chain carries TRBV3-1 (or the pseudogene TRBV3-2) and TRBJ2-3, with 14 bases fitting TRBD2. With 0 bases clipped from V and 5 bases from J, the junction kept 4 bases outside the gene matches. The CDR3 has 17 residues. Looked up from germline, CDR1 is LGHDT and CDR2 is YNNKEL (reference sequence). The CDR3 loop reads CASSQETSGRARDTQYF. DNA for the CDR3: TGTGCCAGCAGCCAAGAGACTAGCGGGAGGGCCAGAGATACGCAGTATTTT.

This clone was detected only a few times. The rearrangement joins TRBV29-1 to TRBJ2-5; D is ambiguous. Germline values: CDR1 SQVTM, CDR2 ANQGSEA. The V end was cut by 3 bases, the J end by 6 bases, with 8 bases between. The CDR3 length is 11 residues. Written as DNA, the CDR3 is TGCAGCGTTGAGAGGAGAAAGACCCAGTACTTC. It encodes CSVERRKTQYF. The whole variable domain, remainder taken from reference TRBV29-1 and TRBJ2-5, is SAVISQKPSRDICQRGTSLTIQCQVDSQVTMMFWYRQQPGQSLTLIATANQGSEATYESGFVIDKFPISRPNLTFSTLTVSNMSPEDSSIYLCSVERRKTQYFGPGTRLLVL.

The rearrangement joins TRBV7-9 to TRBJ2-7; TRBD2 matches 7 bases. The CDR3 totals 14 residues. CDR1 is SEHNR, CDR2 FQNEAQ, per germline (reference sequence). The V gene end was trimmed by 1 base and the J gene end by 7 bases; junction bases not matched to a gene: 7. CDR3 region: CASSLGWREGEQYF. CDR3 nucleotide sequence: TGTGCCAGCAGCTTAGGGTGGAGGGAGGGAGAGCAGTACTTC.

This chain uses TRBV4-3 with TRBJ2-1, with D unclear. The CDR3 has 13 amino acids. Germline CDR1 reads LGHNA; CDR2 reads YSLEER. V lost 0 bases and J lost 10, with 10 bases in between. The CDR3, as DNA: TGCGCCAGCAGCCAAGAAAGCAGAGGAGAGCAGTTCTTC. It codes for CASSQESRGEQFF.

The chain combines TRBV27 with TRBJ2-3; a weak D match, TRBD2 (7 bases). This CDR3 has 13 residues. CDR1 and CDR2 from the germline V gene are MNHEY and SMNVEV (reference sequence). The V end was cut by 8 bases, the J end by 7 bases, with 16 bases between. This CDR3 reads CASRIGGANTQYF. The DNA for the CDR3 is TGTGCCAGCCGGATAGGGGGGGCGAATACGCAGTATTTT.

The rearrangement joins TRBV11-2 to TRBJ2-5, with 9 bases matching TRBD1. Trimming cost V 2 bases and J 5 bases; bases outside gene matches: 12. Germline CDR1 is SGHAT and CDR2 is FQNNGV. This CDR3 contains 17 residues. The CDR3 protein is CASSLNRHRGLFETQYF. In DNA, the CDR3 is TGTGCCAGCAGCTTAAACCGCCACAGGGGGCTATTTGAGACCCAGTACTTC.

The rearrangement links TRBV18 to TRBJ1-2; 7 bases are shared with TRBD1. The V gene end was trimmed by 3 bases and the J gene end by 6 bases; junction bases not matched to a gene: 4. The V gene's germline CDR1 is KGHSH and CDR2 LQKENI. The CDR3 consists of 13 residues. CDR3 residues: CASSPTGPHGYTF. CDR3 nucleotides: TGTGCCAGCTCACCGACAGGGCCTCATGGCTACACCTTC.

This chain connects TRBV6-5 to TRBJ2-4; 9 bases map to TRBD1. V shed 9 bases, J shed 7 bases, and the junction held 7 bases outside the gene matches. This CDR3 contains 13 residues. CDR1 and CDR2 from the germline V gene are MNHEY and SVGAGI. CDR3 nucleotide sequence: TGTGCCAGTGCTCGGACAGGGGTGAACATTCAGTACTTC. As protein: CASARTGVNIQYF.